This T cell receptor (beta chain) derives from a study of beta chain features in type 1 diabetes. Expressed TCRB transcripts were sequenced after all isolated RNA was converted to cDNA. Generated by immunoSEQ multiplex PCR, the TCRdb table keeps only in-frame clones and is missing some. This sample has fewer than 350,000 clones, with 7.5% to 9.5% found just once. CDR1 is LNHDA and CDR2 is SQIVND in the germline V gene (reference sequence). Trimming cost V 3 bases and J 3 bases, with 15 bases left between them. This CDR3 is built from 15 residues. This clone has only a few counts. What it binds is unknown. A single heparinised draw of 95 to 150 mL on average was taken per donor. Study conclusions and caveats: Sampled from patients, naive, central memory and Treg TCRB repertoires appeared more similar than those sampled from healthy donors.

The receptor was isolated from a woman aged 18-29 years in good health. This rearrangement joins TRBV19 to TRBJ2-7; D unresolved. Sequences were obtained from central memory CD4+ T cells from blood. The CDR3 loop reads CASSIRALAVYEQYF. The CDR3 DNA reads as TGTGCCAGTAGTATCCGGGCACTTGCCGTCTACGAGCAGTACTTC. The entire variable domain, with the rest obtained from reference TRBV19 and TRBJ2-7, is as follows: DGGITQSPKYLFRKEGQNVTLSCEQNLNHDAMYWYRQDPGQGLRLIYYSQIVNDFQKGDIAEGYSVSREKKESFPLTVTSAQKNPTAFYLCASSIRALAVYEQYFGPGTRLTVT.